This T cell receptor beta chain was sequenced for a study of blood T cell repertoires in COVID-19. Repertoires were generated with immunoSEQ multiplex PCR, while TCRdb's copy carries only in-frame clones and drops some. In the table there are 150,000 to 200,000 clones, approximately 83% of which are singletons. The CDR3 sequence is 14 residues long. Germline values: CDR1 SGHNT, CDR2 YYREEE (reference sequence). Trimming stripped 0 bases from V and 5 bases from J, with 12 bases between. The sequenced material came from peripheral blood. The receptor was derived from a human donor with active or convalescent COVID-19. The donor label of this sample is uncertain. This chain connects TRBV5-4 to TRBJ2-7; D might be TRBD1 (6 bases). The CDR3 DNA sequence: TGTGCCAGCAGCTTGGAGGCAGGGGATAACGAGCAGTACTTC. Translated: CASSLEAGDNEQYF.